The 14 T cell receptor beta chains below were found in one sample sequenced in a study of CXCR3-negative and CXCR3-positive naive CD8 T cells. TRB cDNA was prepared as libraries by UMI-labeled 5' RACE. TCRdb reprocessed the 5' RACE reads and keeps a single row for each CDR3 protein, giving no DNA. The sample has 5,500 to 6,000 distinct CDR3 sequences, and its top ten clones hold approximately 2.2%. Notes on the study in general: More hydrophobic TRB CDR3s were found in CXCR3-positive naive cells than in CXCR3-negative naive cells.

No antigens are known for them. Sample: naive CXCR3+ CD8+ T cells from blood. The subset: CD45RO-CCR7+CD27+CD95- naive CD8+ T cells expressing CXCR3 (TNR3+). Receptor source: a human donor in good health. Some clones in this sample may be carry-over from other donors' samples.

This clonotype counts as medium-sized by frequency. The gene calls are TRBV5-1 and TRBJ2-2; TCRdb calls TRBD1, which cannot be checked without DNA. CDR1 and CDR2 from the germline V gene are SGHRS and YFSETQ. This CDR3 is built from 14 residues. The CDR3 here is CASRDSIYTGELFF.

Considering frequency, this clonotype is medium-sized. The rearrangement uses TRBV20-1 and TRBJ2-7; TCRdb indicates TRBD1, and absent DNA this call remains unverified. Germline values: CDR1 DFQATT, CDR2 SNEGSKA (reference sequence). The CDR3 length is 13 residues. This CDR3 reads CSAGRDGAYEQYF.

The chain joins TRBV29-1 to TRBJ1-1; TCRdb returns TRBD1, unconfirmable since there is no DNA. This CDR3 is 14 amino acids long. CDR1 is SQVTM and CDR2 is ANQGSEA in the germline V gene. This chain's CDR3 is CSVTMRGAATEAFF.

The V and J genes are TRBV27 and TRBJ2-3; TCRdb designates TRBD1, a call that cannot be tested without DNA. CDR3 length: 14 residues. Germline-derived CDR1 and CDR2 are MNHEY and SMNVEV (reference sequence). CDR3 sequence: CASSWGQGPDTQYF.

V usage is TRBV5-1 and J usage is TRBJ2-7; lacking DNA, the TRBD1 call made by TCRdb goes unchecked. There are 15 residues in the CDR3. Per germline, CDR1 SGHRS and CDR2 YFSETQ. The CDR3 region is CASSVMTGQSYEQYF.

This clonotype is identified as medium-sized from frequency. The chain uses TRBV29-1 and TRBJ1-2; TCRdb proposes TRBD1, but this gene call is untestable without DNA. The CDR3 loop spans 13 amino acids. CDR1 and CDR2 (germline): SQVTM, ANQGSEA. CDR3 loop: CSVGEGAAYGYTF.

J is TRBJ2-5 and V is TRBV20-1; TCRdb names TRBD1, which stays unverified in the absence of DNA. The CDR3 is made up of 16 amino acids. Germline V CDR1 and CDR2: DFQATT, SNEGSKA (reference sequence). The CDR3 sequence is CSARDLDRDSGETQYF.

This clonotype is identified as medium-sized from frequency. CDR3 in amino acids: CASSRTGHPAASGNTIYF. The chain uses TRBV3-1 and TRBJ1-3; the TCRdb call, TRBD1, lacks DNA for checking. The CDR3 runs 18 residues. Germline V gene data show CDR1 as LGHDT and CDR2 as YNNKEL (reference sequence).

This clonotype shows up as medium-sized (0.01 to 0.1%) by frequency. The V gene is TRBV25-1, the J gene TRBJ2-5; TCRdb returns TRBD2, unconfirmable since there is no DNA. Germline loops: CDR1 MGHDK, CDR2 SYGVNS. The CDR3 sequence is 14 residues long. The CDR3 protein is CASLPRESYGTQYF.

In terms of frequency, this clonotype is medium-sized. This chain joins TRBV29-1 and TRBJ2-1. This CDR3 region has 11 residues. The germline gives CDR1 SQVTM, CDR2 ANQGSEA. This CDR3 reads CSVGWGNEQFF.

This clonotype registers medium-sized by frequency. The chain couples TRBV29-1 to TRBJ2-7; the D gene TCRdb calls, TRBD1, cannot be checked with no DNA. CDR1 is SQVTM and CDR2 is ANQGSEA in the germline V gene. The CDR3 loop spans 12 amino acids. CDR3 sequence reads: CSVEQGAYEQYF.

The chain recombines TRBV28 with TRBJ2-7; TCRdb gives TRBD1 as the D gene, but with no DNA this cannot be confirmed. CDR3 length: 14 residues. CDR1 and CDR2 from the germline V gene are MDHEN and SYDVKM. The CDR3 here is CASSQPGQGMEQYF.

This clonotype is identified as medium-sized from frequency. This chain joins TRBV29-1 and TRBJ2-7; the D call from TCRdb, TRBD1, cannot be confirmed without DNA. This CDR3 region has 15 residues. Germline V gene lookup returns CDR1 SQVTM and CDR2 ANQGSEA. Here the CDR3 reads CSVETRTGITYEQYF.

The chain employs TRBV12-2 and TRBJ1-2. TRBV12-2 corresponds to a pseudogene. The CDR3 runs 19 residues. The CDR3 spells CASRPLGQGPADPIYGYTF.